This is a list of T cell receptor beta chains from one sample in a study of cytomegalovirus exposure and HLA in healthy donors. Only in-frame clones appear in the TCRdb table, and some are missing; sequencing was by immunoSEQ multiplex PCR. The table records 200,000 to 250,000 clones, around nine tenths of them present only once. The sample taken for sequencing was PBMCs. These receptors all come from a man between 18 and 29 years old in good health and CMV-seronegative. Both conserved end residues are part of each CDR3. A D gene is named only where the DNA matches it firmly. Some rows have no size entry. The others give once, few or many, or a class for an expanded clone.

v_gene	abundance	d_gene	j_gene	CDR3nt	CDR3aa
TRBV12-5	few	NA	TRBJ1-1	TGTGCTAGCGCGGGGGCGAACACTGAAGCTTTCTTT	CASAGANTEAFF
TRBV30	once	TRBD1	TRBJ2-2	TGTGCCTGGTTACCCGGGACAGGGGTGGGCGGGGAGCTGTTTTTT	CAWLPGTGVGGELFF
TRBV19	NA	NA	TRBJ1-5	TGTGCCAGTAGGCCACAGGGCTACGATCAGCCCCAGCATTTT	CASRPQGYDQPQHF
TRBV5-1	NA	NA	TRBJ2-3	TGCGCCAGCAGCGTGACAGTGAGCACAGATACGCAGTATTTT	CASSVTVSTDTQYF
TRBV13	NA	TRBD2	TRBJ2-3	TGTGCCAGCAGCTTAGAAATGCGGGGGGGCGGTACGCAGTATTTT	CASSLEMRGGGTQYF
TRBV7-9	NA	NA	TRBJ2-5	TGTGCCAGCAGCTCGGTCCAGGGGCAAGAGACCCAGTACTTC	CASSSVQGQETQYF
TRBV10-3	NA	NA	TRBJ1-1	TGTGCCATCAGTTTCGACAGGTACACTGAAGCTTTCTTT	CAISFDRYTEAFF
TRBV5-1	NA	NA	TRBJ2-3	TGCGCCAGCAGCCCCCAGGGTAGCGGCTCAATGGATACGCAGTATTTT	CASSPQGSGSMDTQYF
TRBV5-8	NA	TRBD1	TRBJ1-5	TGTGCCAGCAGCCGGACAGGCTATAGCAATCAGCCCCAGCATTTT	CASSRTGYSNQPQHF
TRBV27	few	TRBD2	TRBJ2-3	TGTGCCAGCTCCCTAGCGGGGGGGCATGGCACAGATACGCAGTATTTT	CASSLAGGHGTDTQYF
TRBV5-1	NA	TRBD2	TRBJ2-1	TGCGCCAGCAGCTTGGGGTGGACTAGCGGGGGTAATGAGCAGTTCTTC	CASSLGWTSGGNEQFF
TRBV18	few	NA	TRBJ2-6	TGTGCCAGCTCACCACGCCGGGTATCCGGGGCCAACGTCCTGACTTTC	CASSPRRVSGANVLTF
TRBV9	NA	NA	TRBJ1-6	TGTGCCAGCAGCCCCGAACGTGGGGCGAGTAATTCACCCCTCCACTTT	CASSPERGASNSPLHF
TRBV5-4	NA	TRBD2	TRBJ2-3	TGTGCCAGCAGCCTCCCGGGACTAGCTTTAGATACGCAGTATTTT	CASSLPGLALDTQYF
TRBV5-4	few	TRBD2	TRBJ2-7	TGTGCCAGCAGCCTGACGGGGGGATACGAGCAGTACTTC	CASSLTGGYEQYF
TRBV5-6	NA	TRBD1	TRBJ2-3	TGTGCCAGCAGCTTGGCCTATCGACAGGGTGCAGATACGCAGTATTTT	CASSLAYRQGADTQYF
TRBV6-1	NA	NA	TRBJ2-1	TGTGCCAGCAGTGAAGAGCGGCGCGGGGTAATGAATGAGCAGTTCTTC	CASSEERRGVMNEQFF
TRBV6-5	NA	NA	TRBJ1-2	TGTGCCAGCAGTTTTGCAGGGGTTGCCTATGGCTACACCTTC	CASSFAGVAYGYTF
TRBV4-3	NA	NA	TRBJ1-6	TGCGCCAGCAGCCAAGATTTACACAGCGGTGACATCTATAATTCACCCCTCCACTTT	CASSQDLHSGDIYNSPLHF
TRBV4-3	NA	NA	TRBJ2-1	TGCGCCAGCAGCCACCGAGGGCGGGGAGTAACCAATGAGCAGTTCTTC	CASSHRGRGVTNEQFF
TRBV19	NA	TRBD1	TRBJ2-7	TGTGCCAGTAGTAACAGGGGGACCTACGAGCAGTACTTC	CASSNRGTYEQYF
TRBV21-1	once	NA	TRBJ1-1	TGTGCCAGCAGCAGACAGCATAACACTGAAGCTTTCTTT	CASSRQHNTEAFF
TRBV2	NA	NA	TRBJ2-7	TGTGCCAGCAGTGGTCTTGGCAGGGACTACGAGCAGTACTTC	CASSGLGRDYEQYF
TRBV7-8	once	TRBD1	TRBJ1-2	TGTGCCAGCAGCGGAAGAAACCGGGACAGGGTTCTAAATGGCTACACCTTC	CASSGRNRDRVLNGYTF
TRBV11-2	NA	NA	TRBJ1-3	TGTGCCAGCAGCTTAAGGTCGGGGGCTGGAAACACCATATATTTT	CASSLRSGAGNTIYF
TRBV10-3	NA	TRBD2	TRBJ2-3	TGTGCCGCGACTAGCGGGAGCACAGATACGCAGTATTTT	CAATSGSTDTQYF
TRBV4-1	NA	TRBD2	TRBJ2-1	TGCGCCAGCAGCCAAGAAGCGAGCGGGGATTACAATGAGCAGTTCTTC	CASSQEASGDYNEQFF
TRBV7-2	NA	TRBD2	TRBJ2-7	TGTGCCAGCAGCCCCAGGCTAGCGGGTAACTACGAGCAGTACTTC	CASSPRLAGNYEQYF
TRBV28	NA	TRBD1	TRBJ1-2	TGTGCCAGCAGTGTGAGGGGGCATAATGGCTACACCTTC	CASSVRGHNGYTF
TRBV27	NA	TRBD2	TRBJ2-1	TGTGCCAGCAGTTTACTAGCGGGGGCGGATGAGCAGTTCTTC	CASSLLAGADEQFF
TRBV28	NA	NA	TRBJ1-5	TGTGCCAGCAAGAGACAGGCTCTGGGACCCCAGCATTTT	CASKRQALGPQHF
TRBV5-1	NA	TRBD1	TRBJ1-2	TGCGCCAGCAGCTTGAGCGGGACAGGGGACGGCTACACCTTC	CASSLSGTGDGYTF
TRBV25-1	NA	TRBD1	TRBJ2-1	TGTGCCAGCCAGGGGGCCTCCTACAATGAGCAGTTCTTC	CASQGASYNEQFF
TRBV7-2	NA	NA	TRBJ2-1	TGTGCCAGCAGCCGGACAGTCATTATCGACTACAATGAGCAGTTCTTC	CASSRTVIIDYNEQFF
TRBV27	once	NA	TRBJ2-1	TGTGCCAGCAGTTTCGGGAGTACATGGAGTGAGCAGTTCTTC	CASSFGSTWSEQFF
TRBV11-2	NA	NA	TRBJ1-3	TGTGCCAGCAGCTTAGAATCAGGAAACACCATATATTTT	CASSLESGNTIYF
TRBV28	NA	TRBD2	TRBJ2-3	TGTGCCAGCAGTGCCTGGACTAGCGGTAGGGATACGCAGTATTTT	CASSAWTSGRDTQYF
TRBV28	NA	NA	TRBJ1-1	TGTGCCAGCACTCCGTGGCGGTTGACCTACACTGAAGCTTTCTTT	CASTPWRLTYTEAFF
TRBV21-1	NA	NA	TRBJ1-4	TGTGCCAGCACCCCGGGGGACAGTTTGGCAACTAATGAAAAACTGTTTTTT	CASTPGDSLATNEKLFF
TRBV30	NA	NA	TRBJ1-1	TGTGCCTGGAGTAGGGCAGGGGCCATGAACACTGAAGCTTTCTTT	CAWSRAGAMNTEAFF
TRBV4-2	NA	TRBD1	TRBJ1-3	TGTGCCAGCAGCCAAGGCCCTAGGGCTCGGGACAGGTGGGCCGGAGTTTTCTACACCATATATTTT	CASSQGPRARDRWAGVFYTIYF
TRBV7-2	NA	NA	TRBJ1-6	TGTGCCAGCAGTTTGCAGGGTCCGAATTCACCCCTCCACTTT	CASSLQGPNSPLHF
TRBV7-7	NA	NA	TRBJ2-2	TGTGCCAGCAGCTCGGGTCTTACCTACACCGGGGAGCTGTTTTTT	CASSSGLTYTGELFF
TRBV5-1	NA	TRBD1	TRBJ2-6	TGCGCCAGCAGCTTGGTTGCAGGGGGATCTGGGGCCAACGTCCTGACTTTC	CASSLVAGGSGANVLTF
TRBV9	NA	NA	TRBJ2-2	TGTGCCAGCAGCCCCCGGCGGGACCGCGACACCGGGGAGCTGTTTTTT	CASSPRRDRDTGELFF
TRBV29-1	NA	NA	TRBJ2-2	TGCAGCGTTGAAGTAGGGGCGACCCTGATGACCGGGGAGCTGTTTTTT	CSVEVGATLMTGELFF
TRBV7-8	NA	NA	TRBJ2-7	TGTGCCAGCAGTCAATGGGACCGGGACTCCGGCTACGAGCAGTACTTC	CASSQWDRDSGYEQYF
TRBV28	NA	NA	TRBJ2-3	TGTGCCAGCAGTTTGGAGAGGGGCACAGATACGCAGTATTTT	CASSLERGTDTQYF
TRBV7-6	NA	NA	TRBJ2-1	TGTGCCAGCAGCTTAGAGCCCCTCCTTGGGCAGGGGGGCAATGAGCAGTTCTTC	CASSLEPLLGQGGNEQFF
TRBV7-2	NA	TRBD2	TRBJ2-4	TGTGCCAGCAGCTCAGAAGGCGGGGGGTACATTCAGTACTTC	CASSSEGGGYIQYF
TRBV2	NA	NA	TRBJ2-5	TGTGCCAGCAATCCACAAGAGACCCAGTACTTC	CASNPQETQYF
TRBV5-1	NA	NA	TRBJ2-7	TGCGCCAGCAGCTTGGGAGCGGCCTACGAGCAGTACTTC	CASSLGAAYEQYF
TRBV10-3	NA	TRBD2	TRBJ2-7	TGTGCCATCACGCGGGGGGGTAGCCTAGCGGTCGGGCAGTACTTC	CAITRGGSLAVGQYF
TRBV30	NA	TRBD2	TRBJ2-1	TGTGCCTGGAGTGCTAAACCGGGACTAGTGGTAGGCAATGAGCAGTTCTTC	CAWSAKPGLVVGNEQFF
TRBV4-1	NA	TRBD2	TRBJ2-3	TGCGCCAGCAGCCGGACTAGCGGGAAGGTGGATACGCAGTATTTT	CASSRTSGKVDTQYF